The rows below give T cell receptor beta chains drawn from one sample of a study of control samples from healthy donors and cancer patients. The data were produced by immunoSEQ multiplex PCR, yet TCRdb's version contains in-frame clones alone and is incomplete. The sample carries 61,000 or so clones, 90% recorded once. The sample comprised PBMCs. These receptors were taken from a man in his sixties with colorectal cancer. Each CDR3 is given with its conserved first and last residue. The order of the fields is CDR3 length, J gene, D gene, clone size, V gene, CDR3 DNA, CDR3 protein. The D gene is left open where the match is weak. Where a row states a size, it is once, few, many or the class of an expanded clone; other rows omit it.

length: 15
J: TRBJ2-6
D: .
size: .
V: TRBV2
DNA: TGTGCCAGCAAGGTGGAAAGCTCTGGGGCCAACGTCCTGACTTTC
CDR3: CASKVESSGANVLTF

length: 13
J: TRBJ2-7
D: TRBD1
size: .
V: TRBV5-1
DNA: TGCGCCAGCAGGAGGGACAGCCGCTACGAGCAGTACTTC
CDR3: CASRRDSRYEQYF

length: 15
J: TRBJ2-1
D: TRBD1
size: .
V: TRBV5-1
DNA: TGCGCCAGCAGCCCCGGGACAGGGGGCCTCAATGAGCAGTTCTTC
CDR3: CASSPGTGGLNEQFF

length: 14
J: TRBJ1-1
D: .
size: .
V: TRBV5-4
DNA: TGTGCCAGCAGCTTTGAGGGGAGTCGGACTGAAGCTTTCTTT
CDR3: CASSFEGSRTEAFF

length: 15
J: TRBJ1-3
D: .
size: .
V: TRBV19
DNA: TGTGCCAGTAGTGACGCGGGTCTCTCTGGAAACACCATATATTTT
CDR3: CASSDAGLSGNTIYF

length: 16
J: TRBJ2-1
D: .
size: once
V: TRBV7-3
DNA: TGTGCCAGCAGCCCCCTGGGCCGAAGCTCCTACAATGAGCAGTTCTTC
CDR3: CASSPLGRSSYNEQFF

length: 12
J: TRBJ1-2
D: .
size: .
V: TRBV7-8
DNA: TGTGCCAGCAGCGCGTCGGGACGTGGCTACACCTTC
CDR3: CASSASGRGYTF

length: 15
J: TRBJ1-2
D: .
size: .
V: TRBV30
DNA: TGTGCCTGGAGTTTAGGCTTTTCACCGGGCTATGGCTACACCTTC
CDR3: CAWSLGFSPGYGYTF

length: 16
J: TRBJ1-2
D: TRBD1
size: few
V: TRBV18
DNA: TGTGCCAGCTCAGACACAGGACAGGGCGCTAACTATGGCTACACCTTC
CDR3: CASSDTGQGANYGYTF

length: 15
J: TRBJ2-7
D: .
size: .
V: TRBV6-4
DNA: TGTGCCAGCAGTGACTCAGGGGTTAGGGACTACGAGCAGTACTTC
CDR3: CASSDSGVRDYEQYF

length: 17
J: TRBJ2-2
D: .
size: .
V: TRBV4-3
DNA: TGCGCCAGCAGCCTTCCCCCCTATGGGGGGCGCACCGGGGAGCTGTTTTTT
CDR3: CASSLPPYGGRTGELFF

length: 13
J: TRBJ1-1
D: .
size: .
V: TRBV15
DNA: TGTGCCACCAGCAGAGATACGGAGAGGGGGGCTTTCTTT
CDR3: CATSRDTERGAFF

length: 15
J: TRBJ2-3
D: .
size: .
V: TRBV3-1/TRBV3-2
DNA: TGTGCCAGCAGCCGAACACAGAGAGACTCAGATACGCAGTATTTT
CDR3: CASSRTQRDSDTQYF

length: 15
J: TRBJ2-7
D: TRBD2
size: .
V: TRBV19
DNA: TGTGCCAGTAGTTTTCTAGCGGGGCCGCACTACGAGCAGTACTTC
CDR3: CASSFLAGPHYEQYF

length: 15
J: TRBJ2-4
D: TRBD2
size: .
V: TRBV2
DNA: TGTGCCAGCCTCAGTCGCGGGGGAATCAAAAACATTCAGTACTTC
CDR3: CASLSRGGIKNIQYF

length: 19
J: TRBJ2-6
D: TRBD2
size: .
V: TRBV19
DNA: TGTGCCAGTAGTATGGGGACTAGCGGGGGAGTCTCTGGGGCCAACGTCCTGACTTTC
CDR3: CASSMGTSGGVSGANVLTF

length: 13
J: TRBJ1-2
D: TRBD1
size: .
V: TRBV3-1/TRBV3-2
DNA: TGTGCCAGCAGCCTATTGGACAGGGCTGGCTACACCTTC
CDR3: CASSLLDRAGYTF

length: 13
J: TRBJ2-2
D: .
size: .
V: TRBV7-9
DNA: TGTGCCAGCAGCTCAGGGCGGACCGGGGAGCTGTTTTTT
CDR3: CASSSGRTGELFF

length: 13
J: TRBJ1-2
D: .
size: .
V: TRBV7-2
DNA: TGTGCCAGCAGCTTAAGACAGAGCTATGGCTACACCTTC
CDR3: CASSLRQSYGYTF

length: 15
J: TRBJ1-2
D: TRBD1
size: .
V: TRBV3-1/TRBV3-2
DNA: TGTGCCAGCAGCCCCCACCGGACAGGGATGCGTGGCTACACCTTC
CDR3: CASSPHRTGMRGYTF

length: 11
J: TRBJ2-5
D: .
size: .
V: TRBV5-6
DNA: TGTGCCAGCAGCTTCCAAGAGACCCAGTACTTC
CDR3: CASSFQETQYF

length: 11
J: TRBJ2-7
D: .
size: .
V: TRBV5-1
DNA: TGCGCCAGCAGCTTAAACTACGAGCAGTACTTC
CDR3: CASSLNYEQYF

length: 10
J: TRBJ1-1
D: .
size: .
V: TRBV12-3/TRBV12-4
DNA: TGTGCCACCGGGGCAACTGAAGCTTTCTTT
CDR3: CATGATEAFF

length: 17
J: TRBJ2-2
D: .
size: .
V: TRBV11-3
DNA: TGTGCCAGCAGCTTAGATACCGGGACACGCTACACCGGGGAGCTGTTTTTT
CDR3: CASSLDTGTRYTGELFF

length: 15
J: TRBJ2-3
D: .
size: once
V: TRBV9
DNA: TGTGCCAGCAGCGTAGGGAGGGGAAGCACAGATACGCAGTATTTT
CDR3: CASSVGRGSTDTQYF

length: 11
J: TRBJ2-7
D: .
size: .
V: TRBV6-5
DNA: TGTGCCAGCAAGTCTAGCGAGGAGCAGTACTTC
CDR3: CASKSSEEQYF

length: 13
J: TRBJ2-6
D: .
size: .
V: TRBV28
DNA: TGTGCCAGCAGTTTAAGTGGGGCCAACGTCCTGACTTTC
CDR3: CASSLSGANVLTF

length: 15
J: TRBJ2-7
D: TRBD2
size: .
V: TRBV19
DNA: TGTGCCAGTAGTAGGGGACTAGCGGGGGGAAGCGAGCAGTACTTC
CDR3: CASSRGLAGGSEQYF

length: 14
J: TRBJ2-3
D: .
size: .
V: TRBV7-8
DNA: TGTGCCAGCAGCCAGACCCGGGGGCGCCTACTAGGGTATTTT
CDR3: CASSQTRGRLLGYF

length: 12
J: TRBJ2-1
D: .
size: .
V: TRBV2
DNA: TGTGCCAGCAGCAGCCAGGGTTATGAGCAGTTCTTC
CDR3: CASSSQGYEQFF

length: 15
J: TRBJ2-6
D: .
size: .
V: TRBV4-1
DNA: TGCGCCAGCAGCCAAGTACAGGGAAGTACCAACGTCCTGACTTTC
CDR3: CASSQVQGSTNVLTF

length: 15
J: TRBJ2-2
D: .
size: .
V: TRBV19
DNA: TGTGCCAGTAGTATAGCCCAGAGAAGCACCGGGGAGCTGTTTTTT
CDR3: CASSIAQRSTGELFF

length: 14
J: TRBJ2-7
D: TRBD1
size: .
V: TRBV5-1
DNA: TGCGCCAGCAGCGAGACCGGGACAGCCCACGAGCAGTACTTC
CDR3: CASSETGTAHEQYF

length: 11
J: TRBJ2-7
D: .
size: .
V: TRBV2
DNA: TGTGCCAGCAGTGAAGGCAGGGAGCAGTACTTC
CDR3: CASSEGREQYF

length: 17
J: TRBJ2-1
D: .
size: once
V: TRBV5-6
DNA: TGTGCCAGCAGCTTCTTCCAGGCCCTAAACATCTACAATGAGCAGTTCTTC
CDR3: CASSFFQALNIYNEQFF

length: 17
J: TRBJ1-3
D: .
size: .
V: TRBV5-1
DNA: TGCGCCAGCAGCTTCTATGGGGTCCCCACCTCTGGAAACACCATATATTTT
CDR3: CASSFYGVPTSGNTIYF

length: 14
J: TRBJ1-5
D: TRBD1
size: .
V: TRBV2
DNA: TGTGCCAGCAGCGGAACAGGGGGCAATCAGCCCCAGCATTTT
CDR3: CASSGTGGNQPQHF

length: 14
J: TRBJ1-2
D: .
size: .
V: TRBV2
DNA: TGTGCCAGCAGTGAAGAGGGGATCGGCTATGGCTACACCTTC
CDR3: CASSEEGIGYGYTF

length: 17
J: TRBJ2-2
D: .
size: .
V: TRBV24-1
DNA: TGTGCCACCAGTGATTCCGGCAGGGGCCTCAAGGCCGGGGAGCTGTTTTTT
CDR3: CATSDSGRGLKAGELFF

length: 14
J: TRBJ1-5
D: .
size: .
V: TRBV7-2
DNA: TGTGCCAGCAGCTTAGGACCTACGGGGTATCCCCAGCATTTT
CDR3: CASSLGPTGYPQHF

length: 17
J: TRBJ2-5
D: TRBD2
size: .
V: TRBV24-1
DNA: TGTGCCACCAGTGATTTGCCTAGCGGGGGGGCCCGGGAGACCCAGTACTTC
CDR3: CATSDLPSGGARETQYF

length: 17
J: TRBJ2-3
D: TRBD2
size: .
V: TRBV11-3
DNA: TGTGCCAGCAGCTCTGGACTAGCGGGGGCGGGCGCAGATACGCAGTATTTT
CDR3: CASSSGLAGAGADTQYF

length: 14
J: TRBJ1-2
D: .
size: .
V: TRBV5-1
DNA: TGCGCCAGCAGCTTGGGACAGTCCGGCGGAGGCTACACCTTC
CDR3: CASSLGQSGGGYTF

length: 14
J: TRBJ2-7
D: TRBD2
size: .
V: TRBV3-1/TRBV3-2
DNA: TGTGCCAGCAGCGACGGGGGGTATTGGTACGAGCAGTACTTC
CDR3: CASSDGGYWYEQYF

length: 18
J: TRBJ2-3
D: TRBD2
size: once
V: TRBV20-1
DNA: TGCAGTGCTAGTCCGGCTAGCGGGGTAGGCCTCGGCACAGATACGCAGTATTTT
CDR3: CSASPASGVGLGTDTQYF

length: 14
J: TRBJ1-6
D: .
size: .
V: TRBV5-4
DNA: TGTGCCAGCAGCTTGGGTGGGCAGGGTTCACCCCTCCACTTT
CDR3: CASSLGGQGSPLHF